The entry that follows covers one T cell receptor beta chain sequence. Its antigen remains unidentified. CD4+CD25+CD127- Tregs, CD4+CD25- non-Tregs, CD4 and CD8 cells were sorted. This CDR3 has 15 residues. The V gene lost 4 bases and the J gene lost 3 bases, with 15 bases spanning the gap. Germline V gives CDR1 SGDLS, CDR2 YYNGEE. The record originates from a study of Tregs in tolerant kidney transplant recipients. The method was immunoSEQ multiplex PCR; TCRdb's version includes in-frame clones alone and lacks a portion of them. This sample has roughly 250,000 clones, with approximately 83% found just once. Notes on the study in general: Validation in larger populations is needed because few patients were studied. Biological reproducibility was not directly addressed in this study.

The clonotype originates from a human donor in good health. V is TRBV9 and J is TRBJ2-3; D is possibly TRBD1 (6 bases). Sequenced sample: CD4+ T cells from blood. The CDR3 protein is CASSPLEGVTDTQYF. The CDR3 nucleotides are TGTGCCAGCAGCCCTCTTGAGGGGGTGACAGATACGCAGTATTTT. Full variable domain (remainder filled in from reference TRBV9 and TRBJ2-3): DSGVTQTPKHLITATGQRVTLRCSPRSGDLSVYWYQQSLDQGLQFLIQYYNGEERAKGNILERFSAQQFPDLHSELNLSSLELGDSALYFCASSPLEGVTDTQYFGPGTRLTVL.